This T cell receptor (beta chain) was sequenced during a study of beta chain features in type 1 diabetes. Broader study findings: No resolution was reached here on whether HLA type influences TCRB rearrangement.

Sorting based on CD45RO/CCR7/CD25/CD127/CD95/CD27 separated CD4+ naive, central memory, regulatory and stem cell-like memory cells. As to this clone: Its target is not known.

Since all of the isolated RNA was reverse transcribed, expressed TCRB transcripts were what got sequenced. The data were produced by immunoSEQ multiplex PCR, yet TCRdb's version contains in-frame clones alone and is incomplete. Of 200,000 to 250,000 clones listed, 9.6% were seen once; the top ten hold less than 0.035%. The origin of this receptor is a woman in her late teens or twenties in good health. Sequencing input: naive CD4+ T cells from blood.

This CDR3 reads CAWKERDITYEQYF. CDR3 DNA sequence: TGTGCCTGGAAGGAAAGGGACATAACCTACGAGCAGTACTTC. The chain recombines TRBV30 with TRBJ2-7, with a tentative D call TRBD1 (6 bases). CDR1 is GTSNPN and CDR2 is SVGIG in the germline V gene (reference sequence). The CDR3 consists of 14 residues. Trimming removed 4 bases from V and 2 bases from J, with 15 bases in between.